The 16 T cell receptor beta chains given below trace back to one sample, sequenced in a study of monozygotic twins with inflammatory bowel disease. Using the 5' RACE reads, TCRdb records one entry per CDR3 protein without DNA. The sample includes about 380,000 distinct CDR3 sequences. The sequencing input was blood. The receptors shown here come from a human donor with ulcerative colitis or Crohn's disease, or a healthy co-twin of an affected twin (not recorded which).

This chain links TRBV11-2 with TRBJ2-2; TCRdb outputs TRBD1, but without DNA this stays unchecked. The CDR3 sequence is 17 residues long. Germline loops: CDR1 SGHAT, CDR2 FQNNGV. The CDR3 here is CASSLHRDRGGTGELFF.

V is TRBV7-2 and J is TRBJ2-3; the TRBD1 assignment by TCRdb is unverifiable without DNA. The CDR3 loop spans 16 amino acids. Germline lookup yields CDR1 SGHTA and CDR2 FQGNSA. CDR3: CASSLWRQGGTDTQYF.

CDR3 protein: CASSVGGRGAQETQYF. The V gene is TRBV9, the J gene TRBJ2-5; TCRdb gives TRBD2 as the D gene, but with no DNA this cannot be confirmed. The CDR3 is 16 residues long. The germline CDR1 and CDR2 sequences are SGDLS and YYNGEE.

The chain links TRBV18 to TRBJ2-1; TCRdb's D call of TRBD1 is untestable without DNA. Germline V CDR1 and CDR2: KGHSH, LQKENI. The CDR3 is 13 amino acids. The CDR3 region is CASSEDSYYEQFF.

V gene TRBV20-1 combines with J gene TRBJ2-7; the D call from TCRdb, TRBD1, cannot be confirmed without DNA. From germline, CDR1 is DFQATT and CDR2 SNEGSKA (reference sequence). The CDR3 runs 14 residues. The CDR3 loop reads CSARDTGKTYEQYF.

The V gene is TRBV11-2, the J gene TRBJ1-3. CDR3 length equals 18 residues. Per germline, CDR1 SGHAT and CDR2 FQNNGV. CDR3 amino acids: CASSPQSIRRFSGNTIYF.

This sequence joins TRBV24-1 and TRBJ2-1; the D call from TCRdb, TRBD2, cannot be confirmed without DNA. This CDR3 comprises 17 residues. Germline V CDR1 and CDR2: KGHDR, SFDVKD. CDR3 loop: CATSDPTSGGPYNEQFF.

This chain links TRBV7-2 with TRBJ2-7; absent DNA, TCRdb's TRBD1 call cannot be checked. The CDR3 has 15 residues. Germline CDR1 SGHTA, CDR2 FQGNSA. The CDR3 spells CASSLARTGDYEQYF.

The chain employs TRBV7-2 and TRBJ2-5. Per the germline V gene, CDR1 is SGHTA and CDR2 is FQGNSA. This CDR3 region has 16 residues. CDR3 loop: CASSINRAANQETQYF.

V and J are TRBV5-1 and TRBJ1-2; TCRdb's assignment of TRBD1 cannot be checked, as there is no DNA. This CDR3 has 12 amino acids. The germline V gene encodes CDR1 SGHRS and CDR2 YFSETQ. CDR3 amino acids: CASSFPGQVYTF. Filled out from reference TRBV5-1 and TRBJ1-2, the complete variable domain reads KAGVTQTPRYLIKTRGQQVTLSCSPISGHRSVSWYQQTPGQGLQFLFEYFSETQRNKGNFPGRFSGRQFSNSRSEMNVSTLELGDSALYLCASSFPGQVYTFGSGTRLTVV.

This chain joins TRBV6-2 or TRBV6-3 and TRBJ2-7. The CDR3 is 13 residues long. Germline assignment: CDR1 MNHEY and CDR2 SVGEGT. The CDR3 here is CASSLSKLYEQYF.

V gene TRBV18 combines with J gene TRBJ1-4; TCRdb proposes TRBD1, but this gene call is untestable without DNA. This CDR3 has 16 residues. Germline V gene data show CDR1 as KGHSH and CDR2 as LQKENI. The CDR3: CASSPGTRATNEKLFF. Using reference TRBV18 and TRBJ1-4 for the parts outside the CDR3, the full variable domain is NAGVMQNPRHLVRRRGQEARLRCSPMKGHSHVYWYRQLPEEGLKFMVYLQKENIIDESGMPKERFSAEFPKEGPSILRIQQVVRGDSAAYFCASSPGTRATNEKLFFGSGTQLSVL.

The chain joins TRBV20-1 to TRBJ1-6; checking the TCRdb D call of TRBD1 is not possible without DNA. Germline loops: CDR1 DFQATT, CDR2 SNEGSKA (reference sequence). This CDR3 has 16 residues. This CDR3 reads CSARTGPRSYNSPLHF.

This chain connects TRBV11-2 to TRBJ2-1; TCRdb names TRBD1, which stays unverified in the absence of DNA. Looked up from germline, CDR1 is SGHAT and CDR2 is FQNNGV. The CDR3 totals 19 residues. The CDR3 sequence is CASSRRPPVGDSSYNEQFF.

V is TRBV20-1 and J is TRBJ1-5; TCRdb outputs TRBD1, but without DNA this stays unchecked. This CDR3 comprises 15 residues. Germline CDR1 reads DFQATT; CDR2 reads SNEGSKA (reference sequence). The CDR3 loop reads CSASDRRYSNQPQHF.

The chain uses TRBV15 and TRBJ1-2; the TRBD1 assignment by TCRdb is unverifiable without DNA. The CDR3 is 14 residues long. Germline-derived CDR1 and CDR2 are LNHNV and YYDKDF (reference sequence). CDR3 residues: CATSWGTGDYGYTF. Filled out from reference TRBV15 and TRBJ1-2, the complete variable domain reads DAMVIQNPRYQVTQFGKPVTLSCSQTLNHNVMYWYQQKSSQAPKLLFHYYDKDFNNEADTPDNFQSRRPNTSFCFLDIRSPGLGDTAMYLCATSWGTGDYGYTFGSGTRLTVV.